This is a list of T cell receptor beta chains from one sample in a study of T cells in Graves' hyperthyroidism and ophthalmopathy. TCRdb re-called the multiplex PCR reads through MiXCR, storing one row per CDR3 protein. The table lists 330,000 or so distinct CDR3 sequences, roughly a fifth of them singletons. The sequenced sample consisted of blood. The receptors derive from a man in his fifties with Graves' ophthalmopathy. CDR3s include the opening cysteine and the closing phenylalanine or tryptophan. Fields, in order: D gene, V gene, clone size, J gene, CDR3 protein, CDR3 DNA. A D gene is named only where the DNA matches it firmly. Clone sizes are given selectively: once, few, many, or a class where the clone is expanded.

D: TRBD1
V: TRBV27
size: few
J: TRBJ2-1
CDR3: CASSFRNRGLFF
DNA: TGTGCCAGCAGTTTCCGCAACAGGGGATTGTTCTTC

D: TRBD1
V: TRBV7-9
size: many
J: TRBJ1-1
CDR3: CASRRQDRGKNTEAFF
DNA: TGTGCCAGCAGGAGACAGGACAGGGGTAAGAACACTGAAGCTTTCTTT

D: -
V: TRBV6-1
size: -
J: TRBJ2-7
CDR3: CASGEYEQYF
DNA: TGTGCCAGCGGGGAGTACGAGCAGTACTTC

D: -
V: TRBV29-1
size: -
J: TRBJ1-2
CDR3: CSVEDRGTRNYGYTF
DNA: TGCAGCGTTGAAGATCGCGGGACTCGCAACTATGGCTACACCTTC

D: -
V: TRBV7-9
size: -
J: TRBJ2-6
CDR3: CASSSGVTGANVLTF
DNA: TGTGCCAGCAGCTCGGGGGTTACTGGGGCCAACGTCCTGACTTTC

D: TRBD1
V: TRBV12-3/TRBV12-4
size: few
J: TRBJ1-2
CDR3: CASTADRNNYGYTF
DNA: TGTGCCAGCACCGCGGACAGGAATAACTATGGCTACACCTTC

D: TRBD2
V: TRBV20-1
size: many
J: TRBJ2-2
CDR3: CSAVVPPGLDVGGGELFF
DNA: TGCAGTGCCGTAGTTCCCCCGGGACTAGATGTGGGGGGCGGGGAGCTGTTTTTT

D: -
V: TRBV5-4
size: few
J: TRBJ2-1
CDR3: CASSPESRISYNEQFF
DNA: TGTGCCAGCAGCCCAGAGAGCAGGATCTCCTACAATGAGCAGTTCTTC

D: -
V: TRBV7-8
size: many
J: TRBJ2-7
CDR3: CASSLGGSIYEQYF
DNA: TGTGCCAGCAGCTTAGGAGGCTCCATCTACGAGCAGTACTTC

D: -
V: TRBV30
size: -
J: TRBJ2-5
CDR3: CAWRLKAGNQETQYF
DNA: TGTGCCTGGAGGCTCAAAGCCGGTAACCAAGAGACCCAGTACTTC

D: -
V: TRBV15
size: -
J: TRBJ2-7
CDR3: CATSRERVTYEQYF
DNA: TGTGCCACCAGCAGAGAAAGAGTTACCTACGAGCAGTACTTC